The sequence of this T cell receptor beta chain was determined in a study of blood T cell repertoires in COVID-19. Study-level information: T cells, B-cell-depleted T cells, or PBMCs provided the cDNA or gDNA that served as material.

This table comes from immunoSEQ multiplex PCR, and its TCRdb copy is limited to in-frame clones, with some not included. This table holds approximately 68,000 clones, 81% found once. There are a few counts of this clone. Sequencing was done on a sample of peripheral blood. This clonotype was sampled from a human donor in a cohort sampled during active COVID-19.

CDR3 sequence reads: CASSMQAQPQHF. The CDR3 DNA is TGTGCCAGCAGTATGCAGGCCCAGCCCCAGCATTTT. This chain links TRBV2 with TRBJ1-5; no firm D call. Germline CDR1 and CDR2: SNHLY and FYNNEI. Trimming pared 5 bases from V and 7 bases from J, leaving 9 bases between. This CDR3 is 12 amino acids long.